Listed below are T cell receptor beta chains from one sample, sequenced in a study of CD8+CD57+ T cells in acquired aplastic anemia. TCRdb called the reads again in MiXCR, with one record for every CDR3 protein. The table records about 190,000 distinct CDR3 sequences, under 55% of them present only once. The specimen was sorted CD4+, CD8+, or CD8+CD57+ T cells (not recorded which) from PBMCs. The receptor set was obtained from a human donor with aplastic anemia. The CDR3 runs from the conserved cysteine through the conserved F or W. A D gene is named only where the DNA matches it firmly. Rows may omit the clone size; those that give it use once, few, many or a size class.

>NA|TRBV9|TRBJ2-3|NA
TGTGCCAGCTCTACCGGTGGTAGTGGGTACGATACGCAGTATTTT
CASSTGGSGYDTQYF
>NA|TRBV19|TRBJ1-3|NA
TGTGCCAGCCTGACCCCGGGAACTGGAAACACCATATATTTT
CASLTPGTGNTIYF
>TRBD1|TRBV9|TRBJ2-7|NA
TGTGCCAGCAGCGTGGGTGACGGGACAGCCCTATCCTACGAGCAGTACTTC
CASSVGDGTALSYEQYF
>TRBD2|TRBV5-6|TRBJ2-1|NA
TGTGCCAGCAGGTTGGAACTAGCGGGAGGTTACAATGAGCAGTTCTTC
CASRLELAGGYNEQFF
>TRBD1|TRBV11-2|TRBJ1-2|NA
TGTGCCAGCAGTGGACAGGGTAGCTATGGCTACACCTTC
CASSGQGSYGYTF
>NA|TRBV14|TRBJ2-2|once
TGTGCCAGCAGCCTTCGATCCCTTGTGAACACCGGGGAGCTGTTTTTT
CASSLRSLVNTGELFF
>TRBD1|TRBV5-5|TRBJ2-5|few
TGTGCCAGCAGCTTGCAGGGGGCGAAAGAGACCCAGTACTTC
CASSLQGAKETQYF
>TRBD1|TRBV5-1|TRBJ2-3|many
TGCGCCAGCAGCCCTGGCGTGACAGGGGGCACAGATACGCAGTATTTT
CASSPGVTGGTDTQYF
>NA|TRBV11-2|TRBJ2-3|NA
TGTGCCAGCAGCCCTGACTACCGACAGAACACAGATACGCAGTATTTT
CASSPDYRQNTDTQYF
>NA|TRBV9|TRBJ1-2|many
TGTGCCAGCAGTGCCGGGGCCCAGGATGGCTACACCTTC
CASSAGAQDGYTF
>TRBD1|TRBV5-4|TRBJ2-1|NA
TGTGCCAGCAGCTACCTGGACAGGGCCTACAATGAGCAGTTCTTC
CASSYLDRAYNEQFF
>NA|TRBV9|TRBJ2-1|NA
TGTGCCAGCAGCGTAAGCGGGCCTAGCGTCGATGAGCAGTTCTTC
CASSVSGPSVDEQFF
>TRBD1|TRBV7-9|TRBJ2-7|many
TGTGCCAGCAGCTTGCCGGAACAGGGGCTAGCCTACGAGCAGTACTTC
CASSLPEQGLAYEQYF
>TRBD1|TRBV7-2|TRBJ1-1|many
TGTGCCAGCAGCTACTACAGGGGGATGAACACTGAAGCTTTCTTT
CASSYYRGMNTEAFF
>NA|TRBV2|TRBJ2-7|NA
TGTGCCAGCAGTGAGGTAATGTCGTACGAGCAGTACTTC
CASSEVMSYEQYF
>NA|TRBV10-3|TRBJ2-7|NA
TGTGCCATCAGTGAGCCGGGGCAGGGCTCCTACGAGCAGTACTTC
CAISEPGQGSYEQYF
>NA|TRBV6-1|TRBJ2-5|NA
TGTGCCAGCAGTGAACGGCTACTAGAGACCCAGTACTTC
CASSERLLETQYF
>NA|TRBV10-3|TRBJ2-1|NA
TGTGCCATCAGTGAGACAAAGTACAATGAGCAGTTCTTC
CAISETKYNEQFF
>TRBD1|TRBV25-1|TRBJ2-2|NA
TGTGCCAGCAGTCCGAGTCCACTAGGGACAGGCCGATACACCGGGGAGCTGTTTTTT
CASSPSPLGTGRYTGELFF
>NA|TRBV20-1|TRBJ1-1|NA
TGCAGTGCTAAGCCCGGGACGGTCGATGAAGCTTTCTTT
CSAKPGTVDEAFF
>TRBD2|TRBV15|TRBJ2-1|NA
TGTGCCACCAGGGAGCTAGCGGGAGGGCGCAATGAGCAGTTCTTC
CATRELAGGRNEQFF
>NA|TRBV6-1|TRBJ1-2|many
TGTGCCAGCAGAACAATAAGGCTTGATGGCTACACCTTC
CASRTIRLDGYTF
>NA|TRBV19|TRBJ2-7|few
TGTGCCAGTAGTATTACAGGAGCCTACGAGCAGTACTTC
CASSITGAYEQYF
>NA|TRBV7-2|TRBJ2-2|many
TGTGCCAGCAGCTTAGCGCTGTGGGCCGGGGAGCTGTTTTTT
CASSLALWAGELFF
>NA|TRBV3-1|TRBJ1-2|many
TGTGCCAGCAGCCAAGGGAGAAGCTATGGCTACACCTTC
CASSQGRSYGYTF
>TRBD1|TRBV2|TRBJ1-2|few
TGTGCCTCCCCTAGTCAGGGGGCGGGAGGCTACACCTTC
CASPSQGAGGYTF
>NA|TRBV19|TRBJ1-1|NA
TGTGCCAGTAGTGACCCCTCCCGGGAGGACACTGAAGCTTTCTTT
CASSDPSREDTEAFF
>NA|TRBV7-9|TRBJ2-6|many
TGTGCCAGCAGCGGTGGAGTTGGGGGCTCTGGGGCCAACGTCCTGACTTTC
CASSGGVGGSGANVLTF
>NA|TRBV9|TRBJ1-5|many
TGTGCCAGCAGCGTAGACCCGGATAGCAATCAGCCCCAGCATTTT
CASSVDPDSNQPQHF
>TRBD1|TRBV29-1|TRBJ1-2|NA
TGCAGCGGGGGGACAGATACTAACTATGGCTACACCTTC
CSGGTDTNYGYTF
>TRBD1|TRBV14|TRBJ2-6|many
TGTGCCAGCAGCCCACCGGACAGGAGATTCTCTGGGGCCAACGTCCTGACTTTC
CASSPPDRRFSGANVLTF
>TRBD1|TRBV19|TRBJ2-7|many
TGTGCCAGTAGTGTCCGGGACAGACCCTACGAGCAGTACTTC
CASSVRDRPYEQYF
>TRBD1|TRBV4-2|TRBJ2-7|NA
TGTGCCAGCAGCCAACAAACCGGGACAGGGAACGAGCAGTACTTC
CASSQQTGTGNEQYF
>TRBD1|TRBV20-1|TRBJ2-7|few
TGCAGTGCTGCTGGGACAGCGCACTCCTACGAGCAGTACTTC
CSAAGTAHSYEQYF